This T cell receptor beta chain was recovered during a study of blood T cells in healthy people across ages (dated by TCRdb to about 2015). Study-level background: In model experiments, roughly one uniquely barcoded TCR beta cDNA molecule per two T cells was captured by template switching. To track age-related changes in TCR beta repertoire diversity, the study relied on deep sequencing normalized with unique cDNA molecular identifiers. Donors were grouped into four age groups: young (average approximately 16 years), middle-aged (less than 40), aged (62) and long-lived (approximately 78). To avoid experimental bias, donors of different ages were randomly spread across the sequencing lanes. Using the same blood draw, the study looked at two additional independent replicas of 1 million unique cDNA reads for two donors, one aged 18 to 30 and the other aged 80 or older.

The approximately 40 donors, aged roughly 6 to 95 years, were systemically healthy Caucasian individuals from Russia. Each donor gave about 9.8 milliliters of peripheral blood, drawn into EDTA-treated Vacutainer tubes. PBMCs were isolated by Ficoll-Paque density-gradient centrifugation, with at least 6 million obtained per sample. Trizol reagent was used to extract total RNA from PBMCs, with at least 6 micrograms per sample. Naive CD45RAhigh/CD27high T cell percentages were measured by flow cytometry on a PBMC aliquot from every donor. Paper-wide results and their limitations: Observed TCR beta diversity per million T cells fell roughly linearly with age, and a significant reduction was already apparent by age around 39. The CMV infection status of donors was not known, potentially confounding age-related changes in expanded clonotypes. Since profiling was done on bulk unsorted PBMCs, naive and antigen-experienced compartments could not be conclusively compared. Compared with the aged group, the long-lived group had more naive CD4+ T cells, fewer expanded clones and increased TCR diversity, suggesting age selection. The percentage of naive T cells measured by flow cytometry correlated strongly with observed TCR beta diversity. Estimates of total diversity based on one million sequenced T cells were regarded as lower bounds and as underestimates.

Trimming removed 6 bases from V and 8 bases from J, leaving 14 bases between the germline ends. From the cysteine up to the phenylalanine, the CDR3 has a length of 13 residues. Only the CDR3 DNA is retained, 39 bases long and in frame from the first base. The CDR1 and CDR2 encoded by the germline V gene are ENHRY and SYGVKD. Receptors were amplified or captured by 5' RACE. Data came from an Illumina HiSeq 2500. A second PCR of about 7 to 12 cycles was run with a J-beta primer mix and a sample-barcoded 5' primer. A unique molecular identifier was introduced onto each TCR beta cDNA molecule by a template-switch 5' adaptor carrying 12 random nucleotides. Each sample yielded at least 3 million CDR3-containing paired-end reads. All of the RNA was converted into first-strand cDNA using the Mint cDNA synthesis kit, with a TRBC-specific oligonucleotide serving as the primer. After uracil-DNA glycosylase treatment, a first 18-cycle PCR used universal primers M1SS and BC2_uni_R on all cDNA. The authors' pipeline ran thus. Each sample was normalized by randomly selecting 1 million high-quality reads, each carrying a distinct molecular identifier. Reads sharing molecular identifiers were discarded rather than binned into consensus sequences. MiTCR, with a Q25 quality threshold and the strictest error-elimination algorithm, was used for CDR3 identification, clonotype clustering and error correction. A nonparametric unseen species model using Euler transformation provided a lower-bound estimate of total TCR beta diversity. TCRdb reworked the public reads: Q25 trimming with fastp, MiXCR clone assembly, productive beta chains retained. Entries that share a CDR3 protein sequence are merged under the most common genes and DNA. TCRdb assigned the V and J calls; the authors' analysis was not used. This sample comprises some 1.5 million distinct CDR3 sequences, roughly 30% of them detected only once. The ten biggest clones cover 7.7% of the sample.

Of note for this clonotype: The antigen it recognizes is unknown. Base quality data are lacking; no much larger clone is found one base away.

The sequencing sample was made of blood. The TCR was taken from a woman in her twenties or thirties in good health. The chain joins TRBV10-3 to TRBJ2-1, and perhaps TRBD2 as D gene, on 5 matching bases. The sequenced DNA: TGTGCCATCAGCGGTGCCGCGAGGGATGAGCAGTTCTTC. It translates to CAISGAARDEQFF.